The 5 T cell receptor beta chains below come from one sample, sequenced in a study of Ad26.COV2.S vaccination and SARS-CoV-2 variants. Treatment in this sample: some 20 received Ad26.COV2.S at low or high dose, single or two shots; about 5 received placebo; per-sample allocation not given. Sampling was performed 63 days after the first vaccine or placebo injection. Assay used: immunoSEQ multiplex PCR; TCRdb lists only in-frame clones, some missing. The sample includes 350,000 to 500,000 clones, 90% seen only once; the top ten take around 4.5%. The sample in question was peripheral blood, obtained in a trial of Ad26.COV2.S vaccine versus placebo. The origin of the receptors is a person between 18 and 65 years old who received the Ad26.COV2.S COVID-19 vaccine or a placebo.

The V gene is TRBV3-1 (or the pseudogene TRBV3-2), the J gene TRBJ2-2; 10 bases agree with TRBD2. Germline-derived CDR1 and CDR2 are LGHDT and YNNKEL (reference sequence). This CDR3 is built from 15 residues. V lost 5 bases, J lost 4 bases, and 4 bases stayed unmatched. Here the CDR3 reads CASSGRLAGTGELFF. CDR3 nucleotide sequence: TGTGCCAGCAGCGGGCGACTAGCGGGCACCGGGGAGCTGTTTTTT.

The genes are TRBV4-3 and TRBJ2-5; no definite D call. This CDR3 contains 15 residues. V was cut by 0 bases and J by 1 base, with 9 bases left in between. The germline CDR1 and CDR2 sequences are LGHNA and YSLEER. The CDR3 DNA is TGCGCCAGCAGCCAAGACGCCCTAGGCCAAGAGACCCAGTACTTC. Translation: CASSQDALGQETQYF.

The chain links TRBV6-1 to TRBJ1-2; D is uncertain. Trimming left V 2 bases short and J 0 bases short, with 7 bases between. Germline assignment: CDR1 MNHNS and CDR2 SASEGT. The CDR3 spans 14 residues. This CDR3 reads CASSEWASNYGYTF. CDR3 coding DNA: TGTGCCAGCAGTGAATGGGCTTCTAACTATGGCTACACCTTC.

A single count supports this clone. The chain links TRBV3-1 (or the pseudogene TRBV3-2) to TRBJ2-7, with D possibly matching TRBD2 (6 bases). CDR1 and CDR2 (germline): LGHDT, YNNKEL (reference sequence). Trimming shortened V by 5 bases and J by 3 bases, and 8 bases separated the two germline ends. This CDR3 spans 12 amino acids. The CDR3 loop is CASSETSYEQYF. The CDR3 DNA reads TGTGCCAGCAGCGAGACTAGCTACGAGCAGTACTTC.

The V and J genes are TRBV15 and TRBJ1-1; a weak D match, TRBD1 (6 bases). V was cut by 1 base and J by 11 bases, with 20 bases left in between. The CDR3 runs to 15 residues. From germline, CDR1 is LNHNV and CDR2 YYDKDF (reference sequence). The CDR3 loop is CATSRVRGFGEVAFF. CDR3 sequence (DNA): TGTGCCACCAGCAGAGTGAGGGGGTTTGGGGAAGTGGCTTTCTTT.